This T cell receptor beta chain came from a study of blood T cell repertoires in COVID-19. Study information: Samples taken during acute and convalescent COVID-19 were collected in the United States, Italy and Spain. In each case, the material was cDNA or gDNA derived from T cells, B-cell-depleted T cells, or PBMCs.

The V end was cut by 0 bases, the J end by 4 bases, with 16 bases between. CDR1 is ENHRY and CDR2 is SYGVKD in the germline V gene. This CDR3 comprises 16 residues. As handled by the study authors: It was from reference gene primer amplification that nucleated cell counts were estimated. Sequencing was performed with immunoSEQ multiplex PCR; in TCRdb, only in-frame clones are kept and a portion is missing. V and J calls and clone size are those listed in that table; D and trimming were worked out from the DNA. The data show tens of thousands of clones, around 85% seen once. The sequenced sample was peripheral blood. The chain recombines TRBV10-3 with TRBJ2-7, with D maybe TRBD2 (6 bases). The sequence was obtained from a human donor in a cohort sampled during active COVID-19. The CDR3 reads CAISESSSEKRYEQYF. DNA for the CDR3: TGTGCCATCAGTGAGTCTTCTAGCGAGAAAAGGTACGAGCAGTACTTC.